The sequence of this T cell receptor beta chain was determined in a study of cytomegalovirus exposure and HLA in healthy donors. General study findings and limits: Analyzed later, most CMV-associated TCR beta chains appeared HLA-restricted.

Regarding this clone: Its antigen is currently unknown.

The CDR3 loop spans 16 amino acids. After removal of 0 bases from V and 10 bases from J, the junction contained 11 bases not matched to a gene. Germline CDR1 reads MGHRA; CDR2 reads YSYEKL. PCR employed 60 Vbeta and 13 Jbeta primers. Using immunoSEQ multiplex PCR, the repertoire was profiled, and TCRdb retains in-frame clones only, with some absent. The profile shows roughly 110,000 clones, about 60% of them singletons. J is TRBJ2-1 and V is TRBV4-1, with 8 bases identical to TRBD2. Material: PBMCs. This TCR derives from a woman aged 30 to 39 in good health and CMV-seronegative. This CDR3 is CASSQDHGAGVREQFF. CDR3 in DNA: TGCGCCAGCAGCCAAGATCATGGAGCGGGAGTCAGGGAGCAGTTCTTC.